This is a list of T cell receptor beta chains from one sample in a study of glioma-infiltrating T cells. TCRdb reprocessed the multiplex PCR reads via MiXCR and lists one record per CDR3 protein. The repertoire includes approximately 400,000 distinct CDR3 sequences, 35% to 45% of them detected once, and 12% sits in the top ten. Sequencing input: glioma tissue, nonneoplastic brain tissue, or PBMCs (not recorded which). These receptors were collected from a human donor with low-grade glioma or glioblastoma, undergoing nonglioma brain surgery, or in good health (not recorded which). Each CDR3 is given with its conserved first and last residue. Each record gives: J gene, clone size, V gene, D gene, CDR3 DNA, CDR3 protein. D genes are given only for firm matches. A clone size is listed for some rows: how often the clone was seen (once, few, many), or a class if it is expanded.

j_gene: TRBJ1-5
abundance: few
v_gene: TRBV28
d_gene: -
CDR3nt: TGTGCCAGCAGTTTATCACGCCCGTGGCCCCAGCATTTT
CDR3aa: CASSLSRPWPQHF

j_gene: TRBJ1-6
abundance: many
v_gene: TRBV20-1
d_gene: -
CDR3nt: TGCAGTGCTAGAGAAGAAGGGGATTCACCCCTCCACTTT
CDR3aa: CSAREEGDSPLHF

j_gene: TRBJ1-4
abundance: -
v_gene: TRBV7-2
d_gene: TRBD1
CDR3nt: TGTGCCAGCAGCTCTCCGGGACAGTTTAATGAAAAACTGTCTTTT
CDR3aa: CASSSPGQFNEKLSF

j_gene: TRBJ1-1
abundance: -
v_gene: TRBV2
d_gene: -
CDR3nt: TGTGCCAGCAGTTTCCAGGCTGTGGCTGAAGCTTTCTTT
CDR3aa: CASSFQAVAEAFF

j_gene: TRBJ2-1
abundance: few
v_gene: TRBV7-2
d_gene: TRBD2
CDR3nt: TGTGCCAGCAGCTTAATCCCGGGCGGGAGCGAGCAGTTCTTC
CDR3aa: CASSLIPGGSEQFF

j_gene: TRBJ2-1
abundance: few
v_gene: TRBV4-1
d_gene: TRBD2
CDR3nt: TGCGCCAGCAGCCAAGATACGAGGACTAGCGGTGGATTTACAAATGAGCAGTTCTTC
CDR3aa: CASSQDTRTSGGFTNEQFF

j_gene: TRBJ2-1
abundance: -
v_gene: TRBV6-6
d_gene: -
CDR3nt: TGTGCCAGCAGTTACTCTCCGGGACCCCTAAGGAATGAGCAGTTCTTC
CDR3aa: CASSYSPGPLRNEQFF

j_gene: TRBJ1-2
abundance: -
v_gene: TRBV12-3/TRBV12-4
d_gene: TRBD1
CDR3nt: TGTGCCGGCAGTCCACCCACAGGGGCGTTCTATGGCTACACCTTC
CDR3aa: CAGSPPTGAFYGYTF

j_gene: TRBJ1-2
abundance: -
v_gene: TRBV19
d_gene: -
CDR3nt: TGTGCCACCCATCATCCGGTCTATGGCTACACCTTC
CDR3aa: CATHHPVYGYTF

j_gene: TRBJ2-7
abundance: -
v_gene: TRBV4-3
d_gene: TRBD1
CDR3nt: TGCGCCAGCAGCCAAGATCAGGGGGCTGCCTACGAGCAGTACTTC
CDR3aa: CASSQDQGAAYEQYF

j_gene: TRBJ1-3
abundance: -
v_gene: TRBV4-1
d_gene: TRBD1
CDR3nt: TGCGCCAGCACCAGTGACAGGGGAGATGGAAACACCATATATTTT
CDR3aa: CASTSDRGDGNTIYF

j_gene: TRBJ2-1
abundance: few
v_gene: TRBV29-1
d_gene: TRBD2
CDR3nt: TGCAGCGTTGCCAGCGGGAGTGGCTATGAGCAGTTCTTC
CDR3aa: CSVASGSGYEQFF

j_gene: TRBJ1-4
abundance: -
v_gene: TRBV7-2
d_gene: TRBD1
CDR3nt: TGTGCCAGCAGCTTTGGGGGACAGGGGAATGAAAAACTGTTTTTT
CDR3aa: CASSFGGQGNEKLFF

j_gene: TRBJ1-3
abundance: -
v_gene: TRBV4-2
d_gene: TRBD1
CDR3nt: TGTGCCAGCAGCCCATCCCGGGACAGAGGAAACACCATATATTTT
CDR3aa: CASSPSRDRGNTIYF

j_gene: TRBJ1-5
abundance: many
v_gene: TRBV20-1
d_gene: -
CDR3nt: TGCAGTGCTAGAGGGAAGGGGGTAAGCAATCAGCCCCAGCATTTT
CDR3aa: CSARGKGVSNQPQHF

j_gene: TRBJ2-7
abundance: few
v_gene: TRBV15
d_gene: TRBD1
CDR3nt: TGTGCCACCAAATTTTTACGGGACAGTCCCTACGAGCAGTACTTC
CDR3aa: CATKFLRDSPYEQYF

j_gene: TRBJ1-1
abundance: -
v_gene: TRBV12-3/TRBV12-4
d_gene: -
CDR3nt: TGTGCCAGCAGTTGGGTAATGGACACTGAAGCTTTCTTT
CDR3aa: CASSWVMDTEAFF

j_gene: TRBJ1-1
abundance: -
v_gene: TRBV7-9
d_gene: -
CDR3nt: TGTGCCAGCAGCCGGAAGAACACTGAAGCTTTCTTT
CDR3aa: CASSRKNTEAFF

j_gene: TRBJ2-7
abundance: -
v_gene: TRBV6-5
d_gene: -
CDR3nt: TGTGCCAGCAGGGACACCCTTTCCAATGAGCAGTACTTC
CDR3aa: CASRDTLSNEQYF

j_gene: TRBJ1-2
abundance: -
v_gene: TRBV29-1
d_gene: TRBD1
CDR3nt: TGCAGCGTGGCTTTACAGGGGTCCCCGCCGAATGGCTACACCTTC
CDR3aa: CSVALQGSPPNGYTF